This TCR beta chain is drawn from a study of blood T cell repertoires in COVID-19. About the study: The United States, Italy and Spain supplied acute and convalescent COVID-19 samples. The analysed material was cDNA or gDNA that came from T cells, B-cell-depleted T cells, or PBMCs.

Trimming removed 4 bases at V and 2 bases at J, with 11 bases between. The CDR3 spans 13 residues. Germline-derived CDR1 and CDR2 are SQVTM and ANQGSEA. In the original analysis: Reference gene primer amplification gave estimated nucleated cell counts. Profiling relied on immunoSEQ multiplex PCR, and the TCRdb table lists in-frame clones only, not all of them. The V and J calls and clone size were taken over from that table, and D and trimming were inferred from the DNA. The table lists some 76,000 clones, around nine tenths of them singletons. The rearrangement uses TRBV29-1 and TRBJ2-5; the D is unclear. The TCR comes from a human donor in a cohort sampled during active COVID-19. The sequenced sample was peripheral blood. CDR3 residues: CSVGQSMQETQYF. CDR3 DNA: TGCAGCGTTGGTCAGTCCATGCAAGAGACCCAGTACTTC.